This TCR beta chain was profiled in a study of T cell repertoires in cytomegalovirus infection (dated by TCRdb to between 2018 and 2021). The study in broad terms: Because public TCR beta signatures pointed to carriage of CMV infection together with the matching HLA type, the HLA type of each donor mattered for the analysis.

This clonotype was observed a single time. It has no known antigen specificity. Base qualities are not at hand, and no much larger clone is one base apart. One read represents weak support. V loses 1 base of germline sequence and J loses 1 base, and the interval between the two ends is 9 bases. The CDR3 covers 14 residues, taking in both the cysteine and the phenylalanine. Only the CDR3 DNA is retained, 42 bases long and in frame from the first base. CDR1 and CDR2 (SQVTM, ANQGSEA) derive from the germline V gene. The investigation overall reported the following: In both this cohort and an independent cohort of 352 donors, the cumulative frequency of public TCR beta family members distinguished carriers of CMV infection plus the relevant HLA type. The ex vivo response was dominated by HLA-C-restricted CMV-specific TCR beta clonotypes, which also provided the single most frequent clonotype in two of eight donors.

Data came from an Illumina HiSeq 1500. The raw public reads went through TCRdb reprocessing: fastp at Q25, MiXCR clone calling, in-frame beta chains kept. Merged by CDR3 protein, the rows form single entries marked with the most common genes and DNA. Within this sample are fewer than 550,000 distinct CDR3 sequences, with approximately 11% of them counted one time only. The top ten clonotypes cover roughly 10% of the sample. The chain couples TRBV29-1 to TRBJ2-3; no D gene can be assigned with confidence. This clonotype was obtained from a human donor in good health (CMV status not recorded). Some clones in this sample may be carry-over from other donors' samples. The specimen was PBMCs. CDR3 reads: CSVEGEDRTDTQYF. The nucleotide sequence reads TGCAGCGTTGAAGGCGAAGACCGCACAGATACGCAGTATTTT.